This TCR beta chain appears in the sequencing data of a study of PD-L1 blockade in urothelial cancer. Across the study: Previous chemotherapy exposure amounted to 0 to 3 regimens for patients. The analyses of blood took place 3 weeks (second dose) and 6 weeks after treatment start.

Time point: peripheral blood 6 weeks after treatment start. The patients' disease, urothelial carcinoma, was locally advanced or metastatic. Every patient provided from 1 to 8 samples, collected pretreatment and on-treatment. Libraries were prepared by immunoSEQ multiplex PCR; TCRdb keeps only in-frame clonotypes and omits some of them. This sample has some 120,000 clones, with around nine tenths found just once. This clone was counted a single time. This TCR derives from a man between 60 and 75 years old with urothelial cancer. This material consisted of PBMCs, taken around atezolizumab (anti-PD-L1) treatment.

The CDR3 reads CASSLPGQGLGEQFF. As DNA, the CDR3 is TGTGCCAGCAGTTTACCGGGACAGGGACTCGGTGAGCAGTTCTTC. The chain joins TRBV6-5 to TRBJ2-1, with 9 bases fitting TRBD1. Germline assignment: CDR1 MNHEY and CDR2 SVGAGI. This CDR3 has 15 residues. Unmatched junction bases numbered 10, after V lost 4 bases and J lost 9 bases.